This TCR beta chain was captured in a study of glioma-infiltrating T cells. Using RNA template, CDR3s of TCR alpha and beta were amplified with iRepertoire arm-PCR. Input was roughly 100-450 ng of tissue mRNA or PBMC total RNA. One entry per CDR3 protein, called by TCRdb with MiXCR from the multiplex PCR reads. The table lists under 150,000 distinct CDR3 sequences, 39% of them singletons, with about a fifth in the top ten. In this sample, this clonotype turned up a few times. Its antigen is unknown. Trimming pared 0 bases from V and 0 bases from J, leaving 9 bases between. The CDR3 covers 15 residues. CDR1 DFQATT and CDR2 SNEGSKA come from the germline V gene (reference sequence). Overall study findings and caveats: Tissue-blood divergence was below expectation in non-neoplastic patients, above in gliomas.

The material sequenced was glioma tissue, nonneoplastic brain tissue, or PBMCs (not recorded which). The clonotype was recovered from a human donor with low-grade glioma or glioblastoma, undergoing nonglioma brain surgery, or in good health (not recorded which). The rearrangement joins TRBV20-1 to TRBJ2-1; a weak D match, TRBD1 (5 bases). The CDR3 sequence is CSARDGADSYNEQFF. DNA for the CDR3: TGCAGTGCTAGAGATGGGGCCGACTCCTACAATGAGCAGTTCTTC.